Presented here are 16 T cell receptor beta chains from one specimen sequenced in a study of regulatory T cells in long-lasting Graves disease listed by TCRdb under 2021. What this sample's time point label stands for: newly diagnosed GD, antithyroid drugs for less than 3 months. For both TCR sequencing and RNA sequencing, RNA was extracted from PBMCs in TRIzol. The library was built by means of multiplex PCR. The sequencer listed for this sample is Illumina HiSeq 4000. To build TCR beta libraries, CDR3 regions were amplified by Arm-PCR using iRepertoire HTBI primers. Using fastp at Q25 and MiXCR, TCRdb reprocessed the public reads and kept productive beta chains. Entries that share a CDR3 protein sequence are merged under the most common genes and DNA. In this sample the table shows hundreds of thousands of distinct CDR3 sequences, 15% of which occur a single time. The ten biggest clones cover about a fifth of the sample.

The sequencing here drew on peripheral blood mononuclear cells (PBMCs), taken at new diagnosis, from a patient treated with antithyroid drugs. Receptors were obtained from a female donor with Graves disease.

The gene calls are TRBV12-3 or TRBV12-4 and TRBJ2-4; the D gene is possibly TRBD1 (5 bases). This CDR3 has 14 residues. V was trimmed by 1 base and J by 6 bases, leaving 10 bases between them. CDR3 residues: CASSLVERGNIQYF. The CDR3 coding sequence is TGTGCCAGCAGTTTAGTAGAAAGGGGAAACATTCAGTACTTC.

The chain recombines TRBV25-1 with TRBJ1-2, with a possible D match to TRBD1 (5 bases). Deletions cut 2 bases from V and 7 bases from J, with 8 bases between. Germline CDR1 is MGHDK and CDR2 is SYGVNS. The CDR3 length is 12 residues. CDR3 DNA sequence: TGTGCCAGCAGTGAACAGGGACGTGGCTACACCTTC. Protein: CASSEQGRGYTF.

This clonotype was counted at least ten times. The genes are TRBV28 and TRBJ2-1, with 9 bases lining up with TRBD2. J was trimmed by 2 bases and V by 5 bases; bases with no gene match: 10. From germline, CDR1 is MDHEN and CDR2 SYDVKM. The CDR3 contains 17 residues. In DNA form, the CDR3 reads TGTGCCAGCAGTCCTTCCTTAGCTAGCGGGGCCTACAATGAGCAGTTCTTC. Translating it yields CASSPSLASGAYNEQFF.

This clonotype was counted between two and nine times. This rearrangement joins TRBV5-5 to TRBJ2-3; perhaps TRBD2 as D (5 bases). CDR1 is SGHKS and CDR2 is YYEKEE in the germline V gene (reference sequence). The CDR3 length is 14 residues. V was clipped by 1 base and J by 6 bases, with 12 bases between them. CDR3 sequence reads: CASSLPGSRDTQYF. In DNA form, the CDR3 reads TGTGCCAGCAGCTTGCCGGGATCGAGGGATACGCAGTATTTT.

This clonotype was detected a few times. The chain employs TRBV25-1 and TRBJ1-4; D gene unclear. Per germline, CDR1 MGHDK and CDR2 SYGVNS. This CDR3 is built from 15 residues. V was cut by 1 base and J by 8 bases, with 14 bases left in between. The CDR3: CASSEWLVLEEKLFF. The CDR3 nucleotides read TGTGCCAGCAGTGAATGGCTCGTTTTGGAGGAAAAACTGTTTTTT. Complete variable domain (other parts from reference TRBV25-1 and TRBJ1-4): EADIYQTPRYLVIGTGKKITLECSQTMGHDKMYWYQQDPGMELHLIHYSYGVNSTEKGDLSSESTVSRIRTEHFPLTLESARPSHTSQYLCASSEWLVLEEKLFFGSGTQLSVL.

This clonotype was counted at least ten times. The V call is TRBV12-3 or TRBV12-4, the J call TRBJ1-2; no clear D gene. The V and J ends lost 5 bases and 6 bases respectively, with 19 bases between them. The CDR3 runs to 15 residues. The CDR3 sequence is CASSLGLVGPDGYTF. DNA of the CDR3: TGTGCCAGCAGTCTAGGTTTAGTCGGCCCCGATGGCTACACCTTC.

V and J are TRBV6-1 and TRBJ2-5, with D maybe TRBD2 (6 bases). Trimming shortened V by 6 bases and J by 4 bases, and 12 bases separated the two germline ends. The germline CDR1 and CDR2 sequences are MNHNS and SASEGT. This CDR3 is 13 amino acids long. The CDR3 loop reads CASRETRRETQYF. CDR3 coding DNA: TGTGCCAGCAGGGAGACTAGGAGAGAGACCCAGTACTTC.

The chain couples TRBV9 to TRBJ2-1; 7 nucleotides agree with TRBD2. This CDR3 contains 15 residues. Germline CDR1 is SGDLS and CDR2 is YYNGEE. J lost 5 bases, V lost 1 base, and 6 bases had no gene match. The CDR3 sequence is CASSVLADSNNEQFF. The CDR3 DNA is TGTGCCAGCAGCGTACTAGCGGATTCTAACAATGAGCAGTTCTTC.

This clonotype has ten or more counts. V gene TRBV30 combines with J gene TRBJ1-1; D is ambiguous. The length of the CDR3 is 12 residues. V lost 1 base and J 3 bases, leaving 6 bases between the germline ends. Germline V gives CDR1 GTSNPN, CDR2 SVGIG (reference sequence). The CDR3 sequence is CAWSDIYTEAFF. Here the CDR3 DNA reads TGTGCCTGGAGTGATATCTACACTGAAGCTTTCTTT.

At least ten counts were recorded for this clonotype. The chain joins TRBV20-1 to TRBJ1-5; unclear D gene. From germline, CDR1 is DFQATT and CDR2 SNEGSKA (reference sequence). V dropped 3 bases and J dropped 0 bases, with 12 bases sitting between them. The CDR3 extends over 15 amino acids. Here the CDR3 reads CSASPWVPSNQPQHF. The CDR3 DNA is TGCAGTGCTAGCCCGTGGGTTCCTAGCAATCAGCCCCAGCATTTT.

This clonotype was detected many times. The rearrangement uses TRBV27 and TRBJ2-1; D gene unclear. Germline V gene data show CDR1 as MNHEY and CDR2 as SMNVEV (reference sequence). Trimming left V 2 bases short and J 0 bases short, with 14 bases between. CDR3 length equals 17 residues. Here the CDR3 DNA reads TGTGCCAGCAGTTTAAAGGCTACAAGCCTCTCCTACAATGAGCAGTTCTTC. It is translated as CASSLKATSLSYNEQFF.

This clonotype was seen many times. The chain joins TRBV3-1 to TRBJ2-3; D perhaps matches TRBD1 (5 bases). CDR3 length: 15 amino acids. The germline gives CDR1 LGHDT, CDR2 YNNKEL (reference sequence). The germline V and J ends were trimmed by 4 bases and 1 base, with 12 bases remaining between them. The chain's CDR3 is CASSRDSLGTDTQYF. The DNA for the CDR3 is TGTGCCAGCAGCCGTGACAGTCTTGGCACAGATACGCAGTATTTT.

Ten or more counts support this clonotype. The chain couples TRBV29-1 to TRBJ2-5, with no clear D. Germline CDR1 reads SQVTM; CDR2 reads ANQGSEA. V was cut by 3 bases and J by 0 bases, with 8 bases left in between. The CDR3 covers 13 residues. CDR3 amino acids: CSVDQAYQETQYF. CDR3 sequence (DNA): TGCAGCGTTGATCAAGCGTACCAAGAGACCCAGTACTTC. Based on the CDR3 plus reference TRBV29-1 and TRBJ2-5, the full variable domain is SAVISQKPSRDICQRGTSLTIQCQVDSQVTMMFWYRQQPGQSLTLIATANQGSEATYESGFVIDKFPISRPNLTFSTLTVSNMSPEDSSIYLCSVDQAYQETQYFGPGTRLLVL.

In this sample, this clonotype turned up many times. The V call is TRBV5-1, the J call TRBJ2-1; TRBD2 aligns across 7 bases. The CDR3 loop spans 15 amino acids. CDR1 is SGHRS and CDR2 is YFSETQ in the germline V gene. The V and J ends lost 0 bases and 4 bases, in that order; junction bases with no gene match: 4. CDR3: CASSLDAGEYNEQFF. CDR3 coding DNA: TGCGCCAGCAGCTTGGATGCGGGAGAGTACAATGAGCAGTTCTTC.

This clonotype came up a few times. The chain is built from TRBV20-1 and TRBJ2-1; D tentatively fits TRBD1 or TRBD2 (5 bases each). The germline V gene encodes CDR1 DFQATT and CDR2 SNEGSKA (reference sequence). The CDR3 runs 16 residues. The V end lost 2 bases, the J end lost 1 base, and 15 bases lay between the germline ends. The CDR3 loop reads CSARSSGSISYNEQFF. In DNA, the CDR3 is TGCAGTGCTAGATCTTCAGGGAGCATATCCTACAATGAGCAGTTCTTC.

This clonotype was found many times. The CDR3 region has the DNA TGCGCCAGCAGCTTACCTCCATGGGCGACAGAGAAAACCACAGATACGCAGTATTTT. It specifies CASSLPPWATEKTTDTQYF. J is TRBJ2-3 and V is TRBV5-1; tentative D call: TRBD1 (5 bases). Trimming pared 2 bases from V and 2 bases from J, leaving 24 bases between. The V gene's germline CDR1 is SGHRS and CDR2 YFSETQ. This CDR3 is 19 amino acids long.